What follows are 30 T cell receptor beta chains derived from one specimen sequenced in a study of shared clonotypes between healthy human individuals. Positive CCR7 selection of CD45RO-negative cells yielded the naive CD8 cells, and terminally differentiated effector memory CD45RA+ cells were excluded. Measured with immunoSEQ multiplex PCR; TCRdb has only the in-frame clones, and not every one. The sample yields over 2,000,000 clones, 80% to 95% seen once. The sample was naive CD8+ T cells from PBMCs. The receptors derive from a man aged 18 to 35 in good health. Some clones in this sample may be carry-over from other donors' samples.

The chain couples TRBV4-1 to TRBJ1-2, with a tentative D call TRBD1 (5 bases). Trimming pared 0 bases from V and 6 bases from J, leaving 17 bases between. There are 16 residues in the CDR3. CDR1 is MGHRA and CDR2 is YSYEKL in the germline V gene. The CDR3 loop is CASSQDIGWGADGYTF. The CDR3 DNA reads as TGCGCCAGCAGCCAAGATATCGGTTGGGGCGCGGATGGCTACACCTTC.

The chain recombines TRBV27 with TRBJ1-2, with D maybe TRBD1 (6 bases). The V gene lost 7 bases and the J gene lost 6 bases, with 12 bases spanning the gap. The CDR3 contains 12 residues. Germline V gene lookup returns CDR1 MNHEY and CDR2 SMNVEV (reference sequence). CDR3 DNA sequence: TGTGCCAGCAAAGGGGGAGGGAATGGCTACACCTTC. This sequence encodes CASKGGGNGYTF.

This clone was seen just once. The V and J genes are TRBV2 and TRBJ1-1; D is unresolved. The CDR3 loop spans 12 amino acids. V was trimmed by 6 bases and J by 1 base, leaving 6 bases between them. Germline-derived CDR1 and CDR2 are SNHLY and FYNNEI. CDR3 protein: CASREGNTEAFF. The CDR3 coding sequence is TGTGCCAGCAGGGAGGGGAACACTGAAGCTTTCTTT.

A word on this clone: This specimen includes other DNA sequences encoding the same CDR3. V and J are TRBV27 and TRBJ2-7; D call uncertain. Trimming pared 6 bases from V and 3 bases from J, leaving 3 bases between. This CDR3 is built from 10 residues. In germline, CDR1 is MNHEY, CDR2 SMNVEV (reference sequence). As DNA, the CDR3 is TGTGCCAGCAGCCTCTACGAGCAGTACTTC. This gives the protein CASSLYEQYF.

The CDR3 region has the DNA TGTGCCTGGAGTGTACGACCAGCTTACTACGAGCAGTACTTC. It yields the protein CAWSVRPAYYEQYF. This chain connects TRBV30 to TRBJ2-7, with unresolved D. Trimming pared 0 bases from V and 3 bases from J, leaving 12 bases between. Germline V CDR1 and CDR2: GTSNPN, SVGIG (reference sequence). The length of the CDR3 is 14 residues.

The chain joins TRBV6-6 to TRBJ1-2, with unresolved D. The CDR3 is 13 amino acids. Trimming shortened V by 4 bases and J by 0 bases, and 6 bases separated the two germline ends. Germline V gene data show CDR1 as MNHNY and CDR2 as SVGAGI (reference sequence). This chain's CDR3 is CASSLRPNYGYTF. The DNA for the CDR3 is TGTGCCAGCAGTTTGCGCCCTAACTATGGCTACACCTTC.

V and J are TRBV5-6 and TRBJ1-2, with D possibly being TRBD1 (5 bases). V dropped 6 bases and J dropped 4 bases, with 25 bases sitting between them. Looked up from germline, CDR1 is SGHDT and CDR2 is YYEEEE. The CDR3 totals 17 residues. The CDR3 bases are TGTGCCAGCACATCATGGGCCGGGACGAGCCATTTCTATGGCTACACCTTC. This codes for CASTSWAGTSHFYGYTF.

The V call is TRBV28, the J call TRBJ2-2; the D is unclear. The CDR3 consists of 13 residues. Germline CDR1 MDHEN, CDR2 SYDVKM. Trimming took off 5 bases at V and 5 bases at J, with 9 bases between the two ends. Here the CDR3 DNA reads TGTGCCAGCAGTGGCCATGGGACCGGGGAGCTGTTTTTT. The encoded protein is CASSGHGTGELFF.

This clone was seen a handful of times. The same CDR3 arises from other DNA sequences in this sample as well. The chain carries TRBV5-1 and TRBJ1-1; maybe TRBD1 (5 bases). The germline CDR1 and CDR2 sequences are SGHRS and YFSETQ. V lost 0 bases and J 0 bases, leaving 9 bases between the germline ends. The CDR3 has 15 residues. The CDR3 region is CASSLARGMNTEAFF. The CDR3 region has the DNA TGCGCCAGCAGCTTGGCCCGGGGGATGAACACTGAAGCTTTCTTT. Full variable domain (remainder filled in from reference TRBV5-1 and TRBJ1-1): KAGVTQTPRYLIKTRGQQVTLSCSPISGHRSVSWYQQTPGQGLQFLFEYFSETQRNKGNFPGRFSGRQFSNSRSEMNVSTLELGDSALYLCASSLARGMNTEAFFGQGTRLTVV.

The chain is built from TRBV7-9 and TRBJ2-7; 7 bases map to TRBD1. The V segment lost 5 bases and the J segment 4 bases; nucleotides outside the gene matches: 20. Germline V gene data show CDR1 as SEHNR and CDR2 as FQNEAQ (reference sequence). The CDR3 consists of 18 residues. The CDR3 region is CASSLTIFAGGDLYEQYF. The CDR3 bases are TGTGCCAGCAGCCTTACCATTTTCGCAGGGGGTGACCTATACGAGCAGTACTTC.

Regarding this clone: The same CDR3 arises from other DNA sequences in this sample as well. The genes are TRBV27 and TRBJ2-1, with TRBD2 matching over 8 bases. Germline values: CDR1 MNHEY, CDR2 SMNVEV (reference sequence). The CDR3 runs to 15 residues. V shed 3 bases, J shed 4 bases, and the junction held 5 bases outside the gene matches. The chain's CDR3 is CASSFPGGGYNEQFF. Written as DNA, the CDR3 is TGTGCCAGCAGTTTCCCGGGAGGGGGGTACAATGAGCAGTTCTTC.

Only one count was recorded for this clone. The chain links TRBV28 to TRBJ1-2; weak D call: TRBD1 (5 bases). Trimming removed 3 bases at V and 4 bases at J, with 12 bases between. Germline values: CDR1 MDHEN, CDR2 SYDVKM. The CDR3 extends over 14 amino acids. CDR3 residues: CASSFQGEGYGYTF. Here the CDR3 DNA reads TGTGCCAGCAGTTTTCAGGGCGAAGGCTATGGCTACACCTTC.

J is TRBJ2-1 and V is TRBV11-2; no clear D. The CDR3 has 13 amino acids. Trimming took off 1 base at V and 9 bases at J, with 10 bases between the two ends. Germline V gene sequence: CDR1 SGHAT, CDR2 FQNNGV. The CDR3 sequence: CASSLVYSPEQFF. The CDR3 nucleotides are TGTGCCAGCAGCTTAGTTTATTCCCCTGAGCAGTTCTTC.

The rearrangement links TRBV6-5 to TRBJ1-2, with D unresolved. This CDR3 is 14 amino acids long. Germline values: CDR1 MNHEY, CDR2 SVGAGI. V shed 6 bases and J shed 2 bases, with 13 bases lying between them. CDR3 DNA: TGTGCCAGCAGCCACCGAGGCCTCAACTATGGCTACACCTTC. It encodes CASSHRGLNYGYTF.

CDR3 nucleotide sequence: TGTGCCAGCAGTTTAGCGGGCGGGGCGTCCTACGAGCAGTACTTC. Encoded protein: CASSLAGGASYEQYF. The rearrangement joins TRBV28 to TRBJ2-7; TRBD2 is a possible D gene (6 bases). The CDR3 is 15 residues long. Germline V lookup: CDR1 MDHEN, CDR2 SYDVKM. V was pared by 2 bases and J by 1 base, with 12 bases between.

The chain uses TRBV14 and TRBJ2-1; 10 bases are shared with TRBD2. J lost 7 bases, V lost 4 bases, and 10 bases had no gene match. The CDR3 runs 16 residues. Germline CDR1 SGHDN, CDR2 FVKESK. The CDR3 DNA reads TGTGCCAGCAGCCTCAGAGGGACTAGCGTTGGGAATGAGCAGTTCTTC. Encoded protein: CASSLRGTSVGNEQFF.

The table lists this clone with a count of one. The CDR3 DNA is TGTGCCAGCAGCCTTTTACCTGCAACTAATGAAAAACTGTTTTTT. It is translated as CASSLLPATNEKLFF. This chain connects TRBV28 to TRBJ1-4, with D uncertain. The length of the CDR3 is 15 residues. Germline values: CDR1 MDHEN, CDR2 SYDVKM. V was trimmed by 6 bases and J by 0 bases, leaving 11 bases between them.

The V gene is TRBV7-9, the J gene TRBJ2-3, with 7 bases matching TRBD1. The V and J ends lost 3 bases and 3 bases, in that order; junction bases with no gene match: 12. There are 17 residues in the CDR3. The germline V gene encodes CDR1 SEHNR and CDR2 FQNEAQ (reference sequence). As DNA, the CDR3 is TGTGCCAGCAGCTTTACAGACAGGGTAAAGGGTACAGATACGCAGTATTTT. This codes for CASSFTDRVKGTDTQYF.

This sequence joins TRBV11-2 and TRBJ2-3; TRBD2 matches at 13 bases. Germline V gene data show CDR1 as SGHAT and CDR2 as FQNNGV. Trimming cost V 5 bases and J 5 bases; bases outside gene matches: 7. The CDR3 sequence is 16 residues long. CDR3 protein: CASSPGLAGAIDTQYF. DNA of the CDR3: TGTGCCAGCAGCCCCGGACTAGCGGGAGCCATAGATACGCAGTATTTT.

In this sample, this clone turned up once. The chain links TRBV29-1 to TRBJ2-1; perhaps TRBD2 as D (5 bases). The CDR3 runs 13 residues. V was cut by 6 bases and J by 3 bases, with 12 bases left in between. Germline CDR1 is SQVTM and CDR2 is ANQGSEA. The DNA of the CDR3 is TGCAGCGTCGGGATCCTCCGCTACAATGAGCAGTTCTTC. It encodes CSVGILRYNEQFF.

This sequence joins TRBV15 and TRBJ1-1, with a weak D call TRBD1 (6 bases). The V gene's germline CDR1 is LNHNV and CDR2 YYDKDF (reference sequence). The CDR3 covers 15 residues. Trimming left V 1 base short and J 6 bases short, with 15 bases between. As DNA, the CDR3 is TGTGCCACCAGCAGAGGGCCCCGAGGGGGGCCTGAAGCTTTCTTT. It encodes CATSRGPRGGPEAFF. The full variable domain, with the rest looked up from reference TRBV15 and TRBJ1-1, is DAMVIQNPRYQVTQFGKPVTLSCSQTLNHNVMYWYQQKSSQAPKLLFHYYDKDFNNEADTPDNFQSRRPNTSFCFLDIRSPGLGDTAMYLCATSRGPRGGPEAFFGQGTRLTVV.

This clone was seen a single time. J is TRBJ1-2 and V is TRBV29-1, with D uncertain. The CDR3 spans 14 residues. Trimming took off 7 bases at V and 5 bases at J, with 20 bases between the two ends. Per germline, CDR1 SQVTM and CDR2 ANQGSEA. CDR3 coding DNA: TGCAGCGCCACCCCCATATGGACTGTTTATGGCTACACCTTC. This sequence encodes CSATPIWTVYGYTF.

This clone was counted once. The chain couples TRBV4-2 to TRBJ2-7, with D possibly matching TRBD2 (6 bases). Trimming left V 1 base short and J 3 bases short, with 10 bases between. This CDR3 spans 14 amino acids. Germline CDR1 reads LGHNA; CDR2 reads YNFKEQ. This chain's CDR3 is CASSQASGVYEQYF. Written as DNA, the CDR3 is TGTGCCAGCAGCCAAGCCTCGGGGGTCTACGAGCAGTACTTC.

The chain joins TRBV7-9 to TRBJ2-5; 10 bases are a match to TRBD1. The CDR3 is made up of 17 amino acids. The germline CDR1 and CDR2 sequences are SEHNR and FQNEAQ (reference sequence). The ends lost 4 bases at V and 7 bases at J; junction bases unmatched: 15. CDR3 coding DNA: TGTGCCAGCAGCTCGAGAGTGGGACAGGGGACATTCCGGACCCAGTACTTC. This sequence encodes CASSSRVGQGTFRTQYF.

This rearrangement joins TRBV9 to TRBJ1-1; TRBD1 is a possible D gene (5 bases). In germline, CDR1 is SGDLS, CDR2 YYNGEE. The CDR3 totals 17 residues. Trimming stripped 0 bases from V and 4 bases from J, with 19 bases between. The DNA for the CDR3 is TGTGCCAGCAGCGTAGCTGGGGACCCCCTTGGGCTCACTGAAGCTTTCTTT. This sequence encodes CASSVAGDPLGLTEAFF.

The DNA of the CDR3 is TGCGCCAGCAGCCAAGATAATTGGCCCCGAAACACCGGGGAGCTGTTTTTT. Its protein is CASSQDNWPRNTGELFF. The chain combines TRBV4-1 with TRBJ2-2; D not certain. The length of the CDR3 is 17 residues. V lost 0 bases, J lost 2 bases, and 13 bases lay in between. Germline V lookup: CDR1 MGHRA, CDR2 YSYEKL.

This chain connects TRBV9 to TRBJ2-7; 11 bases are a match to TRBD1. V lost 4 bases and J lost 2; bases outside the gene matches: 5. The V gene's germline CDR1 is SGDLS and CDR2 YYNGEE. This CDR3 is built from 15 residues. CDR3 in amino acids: CASSPDRGLTYEQYF. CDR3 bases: TGTGCCAGCAGCCCGGACAGGGGGCTGACCTACGAGCAGTACTTC.

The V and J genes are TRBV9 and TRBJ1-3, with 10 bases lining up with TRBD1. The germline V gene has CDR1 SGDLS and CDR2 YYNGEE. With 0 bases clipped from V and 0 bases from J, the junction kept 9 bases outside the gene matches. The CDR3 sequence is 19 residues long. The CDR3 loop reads CASSVAPGTGDDSGNTIYF. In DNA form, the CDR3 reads TGTGCCAGCAGCGTAGCGCCTGGGACAGGGGACGACTCTGGAAACACCATATATTTT. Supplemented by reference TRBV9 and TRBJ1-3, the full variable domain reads DSGVTQTPKHLITATGQRVTLRCSPRSGDLSVYWYQQSLDQGLQFLIQYYNGEERAKGNILERFSAQQFPDLHSELNLSSLELGDSALYFCASSVAPGTGDDSGNTIYFGEGSWLTVV.

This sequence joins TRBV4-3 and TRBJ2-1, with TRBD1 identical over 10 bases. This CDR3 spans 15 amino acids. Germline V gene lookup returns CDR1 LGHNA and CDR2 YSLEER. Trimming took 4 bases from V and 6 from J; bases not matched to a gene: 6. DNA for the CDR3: TGCGCCAGCAGCCGCGGGACAGGGGTGATCAATGAGCAGTTCTTC. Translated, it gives CASSRGTGVINEQFF.

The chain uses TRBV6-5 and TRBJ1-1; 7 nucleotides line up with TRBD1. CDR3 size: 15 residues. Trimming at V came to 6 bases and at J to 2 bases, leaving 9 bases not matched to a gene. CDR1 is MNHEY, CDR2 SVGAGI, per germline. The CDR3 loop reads CASSPNRGRNTEAFF. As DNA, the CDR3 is TGTGCCAGCAGCCCTAACAGGGGTCGTAACACTGAAGCTTTCTTT.